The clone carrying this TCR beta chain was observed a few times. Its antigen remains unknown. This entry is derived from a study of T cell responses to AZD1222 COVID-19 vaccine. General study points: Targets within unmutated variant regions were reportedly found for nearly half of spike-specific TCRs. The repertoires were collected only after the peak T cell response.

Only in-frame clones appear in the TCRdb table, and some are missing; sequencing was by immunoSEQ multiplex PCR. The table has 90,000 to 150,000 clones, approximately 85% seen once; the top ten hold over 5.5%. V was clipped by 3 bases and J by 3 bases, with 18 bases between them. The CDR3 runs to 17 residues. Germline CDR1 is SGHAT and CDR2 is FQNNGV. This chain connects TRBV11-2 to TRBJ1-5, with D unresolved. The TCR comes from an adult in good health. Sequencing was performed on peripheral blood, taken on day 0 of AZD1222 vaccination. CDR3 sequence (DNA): TGTGCCAGCAGCTTGGTCGGTCTGAGGTCCGACAATCAGCCCCAGCATTTT. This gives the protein CASSLVGLRSDNQPQHF.